A selection of T cell receptor beta chains follows, all from one sample in a study of T cell responses to AZD1222 COVID-19 vaccine. Method: immunoSEQ multiplex PCR; TCRdb's copy keeps in-frame clones and lacks some. The repertoire includes 100,000 to 150,000 clones, around 89% of them detected once, and over 8.5% sits in the top ten. Specimen: peripheral blood, collected on day 0 of MenACWY control vaccination. The receptors were sampled from an adult in good health. Both conserved end residues are part of each CDR3. D genes are given only for firm matches. Some rows have no size entry. The others give once, few or many, or a class for an expanded clone.

J gene	V gene	clone size	D gene	CDR3 DNA	CDR3 protein
TRBJ2-7	TRBV6-4	.	.	TGTGCCAGACCCCGACTGGGGAGGACCCACGAGCAGTACTTC	CARPRLGRTHEQYF
TRBJ1-1	TRBV10-1	.	.	TGCGCCAGCATAACCGACAGGACGAACACTGAAGCTTTCTTT	CASITDRTNTEAFF
TRBJ2-7	TRBV2	.	TRBD1	TGTGCCAGCAGCTACGACAGGGCATCCTACGAGCAGTACTTC	CASSYDRASYEQYF
TRBJ1-2	TRBV6-2/TRBV6-3	.	TRBD1	TGTGCCAGCAGTTACTTGACAGGGTCTGATGGCTACACCTTC	CASSYLTGSDGYTF
TRBJ2-7	TRBV2	few	TRBD1	TGTGCCAGCAGTGCCCACTGGACAGGGGGCACCGCCGAGCAGTACTTC	CASSAHWTGGTAEQYF
TRBJ2-2	TRBV11-3	.	.	TGTGCCAGCAGCTTACTACAGGGATTGACCGGGGAGCTGTTTTTT	CASSLLQGLTGELFF
TRBJ2-2	TRBV3-1/TRBV3-2	.	.	TGTGCCAGCAGCCTCAGGGACACCGGGGAGCTGTTTTTT	CASSLRDTGELFF
TRBJ1-1	TRBV2	.	.	TGTGCCAGCACTAGGGAGAAAGGATCAATCACTGAAGCTTTCTTT	CASTREKGSITEAFF
TRBJ2-5	TRBV10-3	.	.	TGTGCCATCAGTGAGTCCCCTAGGGAGACCCAGTACTTC	CAISESPRETQYF
TRBJ1-1	TRBV7-3	.	.	TGTGCCAGCAGGTTTACTATGAACACTGAAGCTTTCTTT	CASRFTMNTEAFF